The 20 T cell receptor beta chains listed next were all sequenced from one sample in a study of blood T cell repertoires in COVID-19. Repertoires were generated with immunoSEQ multiplex PCR, while TCRdb's copy carries only in-frame clones and drops some. The repertoire holds approximately 60,000 clones, over 75% seen once, with about 4% in the top ten. Sequencing was done on a sample of peripheral blood. The receptor set was obtained from a woman of 80 years or more with acute or convalescent COVID-19.

The chain employs TRBV9 and TRBJ1-3; 7 positions agree with TRBD1. Germline V gives CDR1 SGDLS, CDR2 YYNGEE. CDR3 length: 15 residues. The V gene end was trimmed by 5 bases and the J gene end by 4 bases; junction bases not matched to a gene: 9. CDR3 DNA sequence: TGTGCCAGCAGTGTCTCCGGGGACAGAGGAAACACCATATATTTT. Amino acid sequence: CASSVSGDRGNTIYF.

A word on this clone: Distinct nucleotide sequences in the sample also encode this CDR3. The CDR3 spells CAWSVQPNEKLFF. The CDR3 nucleotides read TGTGCCTGGAGTGTACAGCCGAATGAAAAACTGTTTTTT. V is TRBV30 and J is TRBJ1-4; no firm D call. This CDR3 comprises 13 residues. CDR1 is GTSNPN and CDR2 is SVGIG in the germline V gene (reference sequence). The V and J ends lost 0 bases and 5 bases respectively, with 7 bases between them.

The chain joins TRBV20-1 to TRBJ1-1; 7 bases are shared with TRBD1. Germline V gives CDR1 DFQATT, CDR2 SNEGSKA (reference sequence). The J segment lost 5 bases and the V segment lost 6 bases, leaving 3 bases of the junction unmatched. This CDR3 has 11 amino acids. The CDR3 loop is CSAGGATEAFF. DNA of the CDR3: TGCAGTGCAGGGGGCGCGACTGAAGCTTTCTTT.

V is TRBV15 and J is TRBJ1-6; D might be TRBD1 (6 bases). Germline CDR1 LNHNV, CDR2 YYDKDF (reference sequence). The CDR3 extends over 16 amino acids. The V gene lost 0 bases and the J gene lost 3 bases, with 9 bases spanning the gap. The CDR3 spells CATSRDPDSYNSPLHF. CDR3 nucleotide sequence: TGTGCCACCAGCAGAGATCCGGACAGCTATAATTCACCCCTCCACTTT.

The rearrangement joins TRBV5-5 to TRBJ1-3; the D gene is possibly TRBD1 (5 bases). The V end was cut by 7 bases, the J end by 0 bases, with 11 bases between. The CDR3 is made up of 14 amino acids. The germline CDR1 and CDR2 sequences are SGHKS and YYEKEE (reference sequence). CDR3 coding DNA: TGTGCCAGCCATGGGGGGTACTCTGGAAACACCATATATTTT. The encoded protein is CASHGGYSGNTIYF.

V usage is TRBV6-5 and J usage is TRBJ2-7; a possible D gene is TRBD1 (6 bases). Germline V lookup: CDR1 MNHEY, CDR2 SVGAGI. Trimming cost V 6 bases and J 5 bases, with 14 bases left between them. The CDR3 consists of 13 residues. CDR3: CASRSGTYNEQYF. CDR3 sequence (DNA): TGTGCCAGCAGGTCCGGGACATACAACGAGCAGTACTTC.

The rearrangement links TRBV7-2 to TRBJ1-5, with D possibly TRBD1 on 5 matching bases. The CDR3 is made up of 14 amino acids. Germline CDR1 and CDR2: SGHTA and FQGNSA. The V gene lost 2 bases and the J gene lost 4 bases, with 9 bases spanning the gap. This chain's CDR3 is CASSLTDSNQPQHF. The CDR3 DNA sequence: TGTGCCAGCAGCTTAACAGACAGTAATCAGCCCCAGCATTTT. Looking up the rest from reference TRBV7-2 and TRBJ1-5 gives the full variable domain: GAGVSQSPSNKVTEKGKDVELRCDPISGHTALYWYRQSLGQGLEFLIYFQGNSAPDKSGLPSDRFSAERTGGSVSTLTIQRTQQEDSAVYLCASSLTDSNQPQHFGDGTRLSIL.

The chain couples TRBV7-9 to TRBJ1-5; no firm D call. The CDR3 spans 15 residues. V lost 3 bases and J lost 4, with 13 bases in between. The germline V gene encodes CDR1 SEHNR and CDR2 FQNEAQ (reference sequence). The CDR3 region has the DNA TGTGCCAGCAGCTTTGTAGGCCGGGATAATCAGCCCCAGCATTTT. This encodes CASSFVGRDNQPQHF.

The gene calls are TRBV27 and TRBJ1-2; maybe TRBD1 (6 bases). The CDR3 runs 14 residues. Germline V lookup: CDR1 MNHEY, CDR2 SMNVEV (reference sequence). The V end was cut by 6 bases, the J end by 5 bases, with 16 bases between. DNA for the CDR3: TGTGCCAGCAGCTCCGGGACAAGACAATATGGCTACACCTTC. Amino acid sequence: CASSSGTRQYGYTF.

In nucleotides, the CDR3 is TGTGCCAGTAGAAGACTAGCGGCCAATGAGCAGTTCTTC. It translates to CASRRLAANEQFF. The chain uses TRBV19 and TRBJ2-1; TRBD2 matches at 9 bases. This CDR3 region has 13 residues. Looked up from germline, CDR1 is LNHDA and CDR2 is SQIVND (reference sequence). Losses at the gene ends were 6 bases for V and 6 bases for J; bases not matched to a gene: 3.

This chain links TRBV20-1 with TRBJ1-1; D uncertain. This CDR3 spans 11 amino acids. Looked up from germline, CDR1 is DFQATT and CDR2 is SNEGSKA (reference sequence). V lost 6 bases and J 4 bases, leaving 9 bases between the germline ends. Written as DNA, the CDR3 is TGCAGTGCGGGTGGGAGCACTGAAGCTTTCTTT. This codes for CSAGGSTEAFF.

The chain combines TRBV5-1 with TRBJ1-3; a weak D match, TRBD1 (6 bases). The CDR3 has 16 residues. Germline lookup yields CDR1 SGHRS and CDR2 YFSETQ. Trimming left V 3 bases short and J 0 bases short, with 13 bases between. The CDR3 DNA reads as TGCGCCAGCAGCTCCCGGGACAACTTCTCTGGAAACACCATATATTTT. Protein: CASSSRDNFSGNTIYF.

V is TRBV6-1 and J is TRBJ2-7, with D uncertain. This CDR3 region has 15 residues. The V and J ends lost 5 bases and 0 bases respectively, with 14 bases between them. CDR1 is MNHNS and CDR2 is SASEGT in the germline V gene. The DNA of the CDR3 is TGTGCCAGCAGTTCTCCGACACTGAGCTCCTACGAGCAGTACTTC. Translated, it gives CASSSPTLSSYEQYF.

This clone has only a few counts. This chain connects TRBV19 to TRBJ2-7, with D possibly TRBD2 on 6 matching bases. The CDR3 sequence is 15 residues long. The ends were cut back, 6 bases at V and 4 bases at J, with 19 bases in the middle. Germline V CDR1 and CDR2: LNHDA, SQIVND (reference sequence). In DNA, the CDR3 is TGTGCCAGTAGGATCGGGACTTTAAGGAGGTACGAGCAGTACTTC. Its translation: CASRIGTLRRYEQYF. Together with reference TRBV19 and TRBJ2-7, the CDR3 gives the full variable domain: DGGITQSPKYLFRKEGQNVTLSCEQNLNHDAMYWYRQDPGQGLRLIYYSQIVNDFQKGDIAEGYSVSREKKESFPLTVTSAQKNPTAFYLCASRIGTLRRYEQYFGPGTRLTVT.

V is TRBV7-2 and J is TRBJ1-3; D call uncertain. Germline V gene data show CDR1 as SGHTA and CDR2 as FQGNSA. The length of the CDR3 is 13 residues. The V and J ends lost 4 bases and 3 bases respectively, with 7 bases between them. CDR3 in amino acids: CASSSRLGNTIYF. In DNA, the CDR3 is TGTGCCAGCAGCTCTCGACTTGGAAACACCATATATTTT.

This clone was observed a few times. The chain couples TRBV19 to TRBJ1-2; tentative D call: TRBD1 (5 bases). This CDR3 region has 14 residues. Trimming stripped 3 bases from V and 4 bases from J, with 12 bases between. Germline values: CDR1 LNHDA, CDR2 SQIVND (reference sequence). CDR3 in DNA: TGTGCCAGTAGTATCGGCAGGGTGACCTATGGCTACACCTTC. It is translated as CASSIGRVTYGYTF.

The count of this clone is one. V and J are TRBV7-6 and TRBJ2-7, with 8 bases that match TRBD2. V lost 5 bases and J lost 0; bases outside the gene matches: 6. Germline V gene data show CDR1 as SGHVS and CDR2 as FNYEAQ. This CDR3 is 15 amino acids long. CDR3 residues: CASSRGGPVSYEQYF. In DNA form, the CDR3 reads TGTGCCAGCAGCCGCGGGGGGCCGGTCTCCTACGAGCAGTACTTC.

The rearrangement links TRBV12-3 or TRBV12-4 to TRBJ1-1, with a possible D match to TRBD1 (6 bases). The ends were cut back, 5 bases at V and 4 bases at J, with 11 bases in the middle. The CDR3 extends over 13 amino acids. The CDR3 sequence is CASSPTGLTEAFF. The CDR3 nucleotides read TGTGCCAGCAGTCCGACAGGACTCACTGAAGCTTTCTTT.

V and J are TRBV6-5 and TRBJ2-7; 7 bases are a match to TRBD2. CDR1 is MNHEY, CDR2 SVGAGI, per germline. This CDR3 contains 14 residues. V was clipped by 10 bases and J by 3 bases; unmatched bases: 12. The CDR3 region is CATGVLADYYEQYF. In DNA form, the CDR3 reads TGTGCCACCGGGGTTCTAGCGGATTACTACGAGCAGTACTTC.

V usage is TRBV5-8 and J usage is TRBJ1-3; TRBD1 is a possible D gene (5 bases). In germline, CDR1 is SGHTS, CDR2 YDEGEE. This CDR3 region has 16 residues. Trimming took 7 bases from V and 0 from J, leaving 17 bases between them. The CDR3 DNA follows: TGTGCCAGCCGCGAGGCGGGACTCCCCTCTGGAAACACCATATATTTT. It encodes CASREAGLPSGNTIYF.